The text below deals with one TCR beta chain. The junction does not match germline at one end; this may be a read error. These data originate in a study of cytomegalovirus exposure and HLA in healthy donors. The study ran its PCR with 60 Vbeta and 13 Jbeta primers. Sequenced by immunoSEQ multiplex PCR; TCRdb stores in-frame clones only, minus some. The sample carries about 100,000 clones, roughly 80% recorded once. The CDR3 extends over 13 amino acids. CDR1 SEHNR and CDR2 FQNEAQ come from the germline V gene (reference sequence). The chain joins TRBV7-9 to TRBJ1-2; 7 bases line up with TRBD1. The sample taken for sequencing was PBMCs. The receptor's source is a man aged 45 to 65 in good health and CMV-seropositive. CDR3 residues: CSSSTTGNYGYTF. CDR3 bases: TGTTCCAGCAGCACGACAGGGAACTATGGCTACACCTTC. Complete variable domain (other parts from reference TRBV7-9 and TRBJ1-2): DTGVSQNPRHKITKRGQNVTFRCDPISEHNRLYWYRQTLGQGPEFLTYFQNEAQLEKSRLLSDRFSAERPKGSFSTLEIQRTEQGDSAMYLCSSSTTGNYGYTFGSGTRLTVV.